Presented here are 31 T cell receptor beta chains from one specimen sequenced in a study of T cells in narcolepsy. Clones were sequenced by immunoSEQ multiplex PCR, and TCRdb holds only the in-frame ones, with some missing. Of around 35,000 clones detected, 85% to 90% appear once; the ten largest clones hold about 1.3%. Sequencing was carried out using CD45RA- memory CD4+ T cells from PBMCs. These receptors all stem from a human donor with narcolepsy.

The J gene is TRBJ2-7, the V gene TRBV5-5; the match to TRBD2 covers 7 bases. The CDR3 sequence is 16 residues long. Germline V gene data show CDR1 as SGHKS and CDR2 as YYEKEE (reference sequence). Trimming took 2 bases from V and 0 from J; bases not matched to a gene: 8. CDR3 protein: CASSLRGGSGSYEQYF. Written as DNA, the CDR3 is TGTGCCAGCAGCTTAAGGGGCGGGAGCGGCTCCTACGAGCAGTACTTC.

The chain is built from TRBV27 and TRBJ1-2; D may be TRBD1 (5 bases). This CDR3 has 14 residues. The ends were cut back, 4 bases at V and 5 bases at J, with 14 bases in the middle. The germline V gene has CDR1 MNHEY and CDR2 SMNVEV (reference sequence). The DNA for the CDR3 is TGTGCCAGCAGTTCCTCAGGGAAAACTTATGGCTACACCTTC. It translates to CASSSSGKTYGYTF.

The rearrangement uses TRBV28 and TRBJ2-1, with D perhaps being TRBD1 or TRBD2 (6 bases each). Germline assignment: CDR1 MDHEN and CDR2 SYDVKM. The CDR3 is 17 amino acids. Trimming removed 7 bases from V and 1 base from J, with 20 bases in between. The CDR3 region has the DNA TGTGCCAGCACTCCCTCGGGGCAGGGGAGGTCCTACAATGAGCAGTTCTTC. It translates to CASTPSGQGRSYNEQFF.

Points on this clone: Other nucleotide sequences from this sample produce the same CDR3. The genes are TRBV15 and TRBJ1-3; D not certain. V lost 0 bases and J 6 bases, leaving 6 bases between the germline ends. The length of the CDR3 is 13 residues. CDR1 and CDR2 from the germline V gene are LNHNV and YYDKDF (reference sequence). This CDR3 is CATSRDRENTIYF. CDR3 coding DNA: TGTGCCACCAGCAGAGATCGGGAAAACACCATATATTTT.

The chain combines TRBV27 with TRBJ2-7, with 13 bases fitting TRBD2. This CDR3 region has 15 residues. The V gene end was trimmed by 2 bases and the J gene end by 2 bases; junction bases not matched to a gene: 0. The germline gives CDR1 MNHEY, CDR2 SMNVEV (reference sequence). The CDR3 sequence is CASSLTSGRAYEQYF. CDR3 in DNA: TGTGCCAGCAGTTTAACTAGCGGGAGGGCCTACGAGCAGTACTTC.

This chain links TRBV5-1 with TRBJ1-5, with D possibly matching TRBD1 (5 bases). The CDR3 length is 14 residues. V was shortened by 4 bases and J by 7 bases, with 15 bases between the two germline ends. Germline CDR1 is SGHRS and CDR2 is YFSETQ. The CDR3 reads CASSPQQGEQPQHF. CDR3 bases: TGCGCCAGCAGCCCTCAGCAGGGTGAACAGCCCCAGCATTTT.

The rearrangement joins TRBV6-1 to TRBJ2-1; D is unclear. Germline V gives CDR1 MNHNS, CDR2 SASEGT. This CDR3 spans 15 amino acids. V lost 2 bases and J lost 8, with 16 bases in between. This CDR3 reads CASSEWMLGDYEQFF. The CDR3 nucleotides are TGTGCCAGCAGTGAATGGATGTTAGGCGACTATGAGCAGTTCTTC.

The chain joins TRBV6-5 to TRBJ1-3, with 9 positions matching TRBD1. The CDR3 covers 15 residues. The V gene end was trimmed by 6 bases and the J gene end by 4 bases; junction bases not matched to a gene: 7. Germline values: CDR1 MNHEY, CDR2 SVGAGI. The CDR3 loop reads CASRGSGTGGNTIYF. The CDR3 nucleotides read TGTGCCAGCAGAGGCTCCGGGACAGGGGGAAACACCATATATTTT.

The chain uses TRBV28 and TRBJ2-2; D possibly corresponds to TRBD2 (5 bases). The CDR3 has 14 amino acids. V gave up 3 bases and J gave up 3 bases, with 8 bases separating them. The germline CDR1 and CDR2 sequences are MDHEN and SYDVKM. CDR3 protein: CASSLGRYTGELFF. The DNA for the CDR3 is TGTGCCAGCAGTTTGGGGAGATACACCGGGGAGCTGTTTTTT.

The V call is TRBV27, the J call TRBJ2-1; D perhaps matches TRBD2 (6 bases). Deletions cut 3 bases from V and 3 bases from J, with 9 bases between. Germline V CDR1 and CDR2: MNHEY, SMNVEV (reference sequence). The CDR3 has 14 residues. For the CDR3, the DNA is TGTGCCAGCAGTTTTGGCGGGGTCTACAATGAGCAGTTCTTC. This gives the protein CASSFGGVYNEQFF.

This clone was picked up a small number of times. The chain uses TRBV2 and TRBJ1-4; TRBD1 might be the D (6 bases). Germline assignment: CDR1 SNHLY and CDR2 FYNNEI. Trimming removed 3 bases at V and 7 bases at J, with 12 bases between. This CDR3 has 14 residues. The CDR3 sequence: CASSEGGAPEKLFF. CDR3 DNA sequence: TGTGCCAGCAGTGAGGGGGGGGCTCCTGAAAAACTGTTTTTT.

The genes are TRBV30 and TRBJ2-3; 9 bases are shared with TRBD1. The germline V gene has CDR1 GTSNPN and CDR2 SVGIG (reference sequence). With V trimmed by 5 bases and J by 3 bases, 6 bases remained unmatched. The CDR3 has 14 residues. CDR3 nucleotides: TGTGCCTGGGACAGGGGGTGGGTTACAGATACGCAGTATTTT. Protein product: CAWDRGWVTDTQYF.

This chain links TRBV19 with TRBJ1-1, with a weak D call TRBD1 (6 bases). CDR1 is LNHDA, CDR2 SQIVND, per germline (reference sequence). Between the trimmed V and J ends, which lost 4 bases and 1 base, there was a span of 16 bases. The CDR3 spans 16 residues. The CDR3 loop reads CASSRSTGRKNTEAFF. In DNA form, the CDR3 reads TGTGCCAGTAGTAGATCTACAGGGAGGAAGAACACTGAAGCTTTCTTT.

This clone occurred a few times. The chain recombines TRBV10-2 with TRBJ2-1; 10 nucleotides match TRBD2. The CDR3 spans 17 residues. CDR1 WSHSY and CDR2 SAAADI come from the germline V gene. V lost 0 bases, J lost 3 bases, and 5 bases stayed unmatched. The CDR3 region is CASSESGTSADYNEQFF. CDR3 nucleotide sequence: TGCGCCAGCAGTGAGTCTGGGACTAGCGCGGACTACAATGAGCAGTTCTTC.

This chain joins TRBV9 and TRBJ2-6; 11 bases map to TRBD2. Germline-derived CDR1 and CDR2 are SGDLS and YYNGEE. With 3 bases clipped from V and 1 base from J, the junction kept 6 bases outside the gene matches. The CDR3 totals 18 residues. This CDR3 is CASSERVAGGSGANVLTF. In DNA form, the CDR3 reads TGTGCCAGCAGCGAAAGAGTAGCGGGAGGGTCTGGGGCCAACGTCCTGACTTTC.

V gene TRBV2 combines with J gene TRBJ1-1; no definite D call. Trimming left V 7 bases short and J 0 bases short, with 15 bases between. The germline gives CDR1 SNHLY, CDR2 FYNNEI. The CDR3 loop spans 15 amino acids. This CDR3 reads CASTLESGLNTEAFF. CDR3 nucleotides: TGTGCCAGCACCCTAGAGAGTGGTTTGAACACTGAAGCTTTCTTT.

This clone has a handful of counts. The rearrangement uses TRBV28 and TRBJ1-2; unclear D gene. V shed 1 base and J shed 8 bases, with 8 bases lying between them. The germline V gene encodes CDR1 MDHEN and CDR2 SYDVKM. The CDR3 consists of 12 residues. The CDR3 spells CASSLSVRGYTF. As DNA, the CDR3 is TGTGCCAGCAGTTTATCCGTCCGCGGCTACACCTTC.

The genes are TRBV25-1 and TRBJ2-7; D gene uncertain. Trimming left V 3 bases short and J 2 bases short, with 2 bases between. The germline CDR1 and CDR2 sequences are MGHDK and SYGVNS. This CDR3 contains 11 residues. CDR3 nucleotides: TGTGCCAGCAGTGATGCCTACGAGCAGTACTTC. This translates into CASSDAYEQYF.

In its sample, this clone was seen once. The CDR3 region is CASSGDRLETQYF. CDR3 nucleotides: TGCGCCAGCAGCGGGGACAGACTAGAGACCCAGTACTTC. V usage is TRBV5-1 and J usage is TRBJ2-5, with 7 bases matching TRBD1. The CDR3 loop spans 13 amino acids. J was trimmed by 4 bases and V by 4 bases; bases with no gene match: 4. The V gene's germline CDR1 is SGHRS and CDR2 YFSETQ.

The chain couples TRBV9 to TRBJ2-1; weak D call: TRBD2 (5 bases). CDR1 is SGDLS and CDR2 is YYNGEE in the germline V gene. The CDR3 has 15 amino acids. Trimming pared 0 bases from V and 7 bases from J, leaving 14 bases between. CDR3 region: CASSVVAGPPNEQFF. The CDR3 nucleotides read TGTGCCAGCAGCGTAGTGGCGGGTCCTCCAAATGAGCAGTTCTTC.

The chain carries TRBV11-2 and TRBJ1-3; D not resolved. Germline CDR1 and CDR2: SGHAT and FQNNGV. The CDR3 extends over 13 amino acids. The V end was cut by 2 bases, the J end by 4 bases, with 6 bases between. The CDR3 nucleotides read TGTGCCAGCAGCTTAATCAAGGGAAACACCATATATTTT. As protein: CASSLIKGNTIYF.

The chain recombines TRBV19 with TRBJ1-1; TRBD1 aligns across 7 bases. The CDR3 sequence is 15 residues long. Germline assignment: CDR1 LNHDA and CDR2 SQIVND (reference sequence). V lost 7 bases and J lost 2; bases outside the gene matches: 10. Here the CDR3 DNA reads TGTGCCAGTACGTTAACCGGGACAGTCAACACTGAAGCTTTCTTT. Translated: CASTLTGTVNTEAFF.

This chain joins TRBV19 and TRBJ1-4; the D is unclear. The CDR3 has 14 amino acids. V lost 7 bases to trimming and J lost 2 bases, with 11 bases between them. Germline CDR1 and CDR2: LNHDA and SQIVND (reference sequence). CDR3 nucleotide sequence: TGTGCCAGTAAAATACGGAATACTAATGAAAAACTGTTTTTT. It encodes CASKIRNTNEKLFF. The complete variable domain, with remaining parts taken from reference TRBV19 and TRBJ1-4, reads DGGITQSPKYLFRKEGQNVTLSCEQNLNHDAMYWYRQDPGQGLRLIYYSQIVNDFQKGDIAEGYSVSREKKESFPLTVTSAQKNPTAFYLCASKIRNTNEKLFFGSGTQLSVL.

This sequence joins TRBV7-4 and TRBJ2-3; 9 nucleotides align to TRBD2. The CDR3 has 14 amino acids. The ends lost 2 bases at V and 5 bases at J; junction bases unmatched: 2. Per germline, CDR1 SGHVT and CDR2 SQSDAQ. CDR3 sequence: CASSLSGGQDTQYF. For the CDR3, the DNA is TGTGCCAGCAGCTTAAGCGGGGGGCAAGATACGCAGTATTTT.

CDR3 DNA: TGTGCCGCCTCTCGATCCCGGGACGTTAATGAAAAACTGTTTTTT. Translating gives CAASRSRDVNEKLFF. V is TRBV10-3 and J is TRBJ1-4; a weak D match, TRBD1 (5 bases). Looked up from germline, CDR1 is ENHRY and CDR2 is SYGVKD. CDR3 size: 15 residues. V dropped 11 bases and J dropped 4 bases, with 20 bases sitting between them.

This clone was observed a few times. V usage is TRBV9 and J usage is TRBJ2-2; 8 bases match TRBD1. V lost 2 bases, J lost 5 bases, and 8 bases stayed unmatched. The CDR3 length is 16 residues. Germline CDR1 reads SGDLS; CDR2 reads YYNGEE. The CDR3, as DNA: TGTGCCAGCAGCGTGGGGACCGGGACAGGAACCGGGGAGCTGTTTTTT. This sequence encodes CASSVGTGTGTGELFF.

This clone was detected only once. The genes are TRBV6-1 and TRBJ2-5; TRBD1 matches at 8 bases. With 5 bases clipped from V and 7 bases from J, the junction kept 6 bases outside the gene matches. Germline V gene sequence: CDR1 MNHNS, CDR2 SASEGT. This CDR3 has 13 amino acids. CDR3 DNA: TGTGCCAGCAGTCGAGGACAGGGAGGGACCCAGTACTTC. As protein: CASSRGQGGTQYF.

The CDR3 here is CASSWGTGSYNEQFF. Written as DNA, the CDR3 is TGTGCCAGCAGCTGGGGGACAGGCTCCTACAATGAGCAGTTCTTC. V and J are TRBV5-6 and TRBJ2-1, with 8 bases identical to TRBD1. The junction had 2 bases not matched to a gene; V was cut back by 3 bases and J by 0 bases. CDR3 size: 15 residues. CDR1 and CDR2 from the germline V gene are SGHDT and YYEEEE. The entire variable domain, with the rest obtained from reference TRBV5-6 and TRBJ2-1, is as follows: DAGVTQSPTHLIKTRGQQVTLRCSPKSGHDTVSWYQQALGQGPQFIFQYYEEEERQRGNFPDRFSGHQFPNYSSELNVNALLLGDSALYLCASSWGTGSYNEQFFGPGTRLTVL.

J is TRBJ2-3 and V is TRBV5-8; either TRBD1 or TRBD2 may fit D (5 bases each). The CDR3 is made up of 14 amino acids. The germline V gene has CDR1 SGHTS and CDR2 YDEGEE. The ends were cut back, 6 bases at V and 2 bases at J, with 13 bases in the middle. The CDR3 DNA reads TGTGCCAGCAAGGGACGGCAGTACACAGATACGCAGTATTTT. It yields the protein CASKGRQYTDTQYF.

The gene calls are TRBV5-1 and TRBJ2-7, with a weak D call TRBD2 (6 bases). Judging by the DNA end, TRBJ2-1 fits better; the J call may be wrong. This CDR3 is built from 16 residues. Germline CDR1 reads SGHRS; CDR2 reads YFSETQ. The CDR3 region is CASVLSGGATYNEQFF. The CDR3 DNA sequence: TGCGCCAGCGTTTTGTCCGGCGGGGCCACCTACAATGAGCAGTTCTTC.

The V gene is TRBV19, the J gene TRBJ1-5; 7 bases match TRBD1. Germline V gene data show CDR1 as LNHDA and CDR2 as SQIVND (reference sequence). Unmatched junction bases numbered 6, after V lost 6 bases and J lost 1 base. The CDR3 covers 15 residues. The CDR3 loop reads CASSLQGNSNQPQHF. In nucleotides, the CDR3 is TGTGCCAGTAGCCTACAGGGGAACAGCAATCAGCCCCAGCATTTT.